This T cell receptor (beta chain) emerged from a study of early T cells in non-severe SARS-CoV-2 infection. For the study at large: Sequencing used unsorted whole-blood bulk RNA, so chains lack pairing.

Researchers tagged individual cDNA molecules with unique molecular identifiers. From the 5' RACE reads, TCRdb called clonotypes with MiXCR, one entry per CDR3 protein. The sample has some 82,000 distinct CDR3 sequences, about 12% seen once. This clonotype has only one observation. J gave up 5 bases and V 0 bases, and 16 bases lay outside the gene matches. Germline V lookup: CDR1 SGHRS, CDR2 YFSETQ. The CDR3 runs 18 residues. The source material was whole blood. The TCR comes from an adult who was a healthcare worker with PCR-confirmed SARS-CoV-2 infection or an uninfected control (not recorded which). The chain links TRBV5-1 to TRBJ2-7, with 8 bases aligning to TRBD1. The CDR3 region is CASSLDRTIGQGNNEQYF. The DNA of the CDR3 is TGCGCCAGCAGCTTGGATCGGACGATAGGACAGGGTAACAACGAGCAGTACTTC.